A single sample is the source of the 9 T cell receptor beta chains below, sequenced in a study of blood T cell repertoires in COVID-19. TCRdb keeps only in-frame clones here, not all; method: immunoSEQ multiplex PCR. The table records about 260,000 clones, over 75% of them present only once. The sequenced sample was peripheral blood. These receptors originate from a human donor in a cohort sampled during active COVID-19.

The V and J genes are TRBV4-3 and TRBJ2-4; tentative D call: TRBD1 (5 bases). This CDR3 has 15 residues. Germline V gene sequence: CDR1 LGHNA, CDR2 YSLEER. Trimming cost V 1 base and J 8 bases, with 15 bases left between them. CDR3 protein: CASSQGPAEGDIQYF. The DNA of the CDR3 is TGCGCCAGCAGCCAAGGACCGGCAGAAGGGGACATTCAGTACTTC.

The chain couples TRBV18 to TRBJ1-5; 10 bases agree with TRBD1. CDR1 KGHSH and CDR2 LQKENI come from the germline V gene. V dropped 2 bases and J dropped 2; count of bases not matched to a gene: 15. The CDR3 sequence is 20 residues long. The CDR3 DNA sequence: TGTGCCAGCTCACCAAGCTTGGGACAGGGGTCTCGAGGTGGCAATCAGCCCCAGCATTTT. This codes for CASSPSLGQGSRGGNQPQHF.

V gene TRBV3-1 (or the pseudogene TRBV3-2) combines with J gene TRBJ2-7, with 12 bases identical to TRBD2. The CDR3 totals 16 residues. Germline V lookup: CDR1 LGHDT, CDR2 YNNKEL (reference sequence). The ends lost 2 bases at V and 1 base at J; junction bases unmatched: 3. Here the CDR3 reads CASSQTSGRLSYEQYF. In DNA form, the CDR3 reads TGTGCCAGCAGCCAAACTAGCGGGAGGCTATCCTACGAGCAGTACTTC.

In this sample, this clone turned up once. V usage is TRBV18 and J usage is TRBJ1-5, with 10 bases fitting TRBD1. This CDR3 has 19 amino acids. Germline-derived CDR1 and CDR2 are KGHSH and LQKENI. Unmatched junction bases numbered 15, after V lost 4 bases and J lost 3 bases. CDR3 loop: CASSLLPGQGPSINQPQHF. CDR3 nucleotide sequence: TGTGCCAGCTCACTCCTTCCGGGACAGGGGCCCTCGATCAATCAGCCCCAGCATTTT.

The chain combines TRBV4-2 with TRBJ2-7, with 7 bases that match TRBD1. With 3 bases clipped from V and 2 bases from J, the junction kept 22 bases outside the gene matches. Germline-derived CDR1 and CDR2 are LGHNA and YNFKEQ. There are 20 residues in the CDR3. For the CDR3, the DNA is TGTGCCAGCAGCCAGATCACGGGGACAGCGCGAATTCGGGGTACCTACGAGCAGTACTTC. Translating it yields CASSQITGTARIRGTYEQYF.

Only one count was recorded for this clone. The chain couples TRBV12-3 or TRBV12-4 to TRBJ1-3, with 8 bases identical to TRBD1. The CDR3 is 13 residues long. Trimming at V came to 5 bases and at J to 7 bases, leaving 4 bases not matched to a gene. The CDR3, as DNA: TGTGCCAGCAGTCGGGACAGGCGGAACACCATATATTTT. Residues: CASSRDRRNTIYF.

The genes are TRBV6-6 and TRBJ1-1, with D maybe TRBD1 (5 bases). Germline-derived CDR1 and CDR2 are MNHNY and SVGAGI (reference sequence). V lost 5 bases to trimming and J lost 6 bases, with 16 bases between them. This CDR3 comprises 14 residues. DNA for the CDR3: TGTGCCAGCAGTCCTACTGGGCGGGGACCTGAAGCTTTCTTT. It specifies CASSPTGRGPEAFF.

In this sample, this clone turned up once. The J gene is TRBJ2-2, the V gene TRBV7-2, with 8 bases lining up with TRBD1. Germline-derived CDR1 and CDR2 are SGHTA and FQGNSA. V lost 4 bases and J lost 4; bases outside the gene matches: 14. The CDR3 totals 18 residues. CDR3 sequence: CASSSIAIGQGGTGELFF. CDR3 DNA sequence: TGTGCCAGCAGCTCGATTGCTATCGGACAGGGAGGCACCGGGGAGCTGTTTTTT.

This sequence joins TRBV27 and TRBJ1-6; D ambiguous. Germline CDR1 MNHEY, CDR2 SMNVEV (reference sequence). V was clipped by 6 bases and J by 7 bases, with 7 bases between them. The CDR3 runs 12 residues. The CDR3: CASSLFNSPLHF. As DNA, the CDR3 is TGTGCCAGCAGCCTATTCAATTCACCCCTCCACTTT.